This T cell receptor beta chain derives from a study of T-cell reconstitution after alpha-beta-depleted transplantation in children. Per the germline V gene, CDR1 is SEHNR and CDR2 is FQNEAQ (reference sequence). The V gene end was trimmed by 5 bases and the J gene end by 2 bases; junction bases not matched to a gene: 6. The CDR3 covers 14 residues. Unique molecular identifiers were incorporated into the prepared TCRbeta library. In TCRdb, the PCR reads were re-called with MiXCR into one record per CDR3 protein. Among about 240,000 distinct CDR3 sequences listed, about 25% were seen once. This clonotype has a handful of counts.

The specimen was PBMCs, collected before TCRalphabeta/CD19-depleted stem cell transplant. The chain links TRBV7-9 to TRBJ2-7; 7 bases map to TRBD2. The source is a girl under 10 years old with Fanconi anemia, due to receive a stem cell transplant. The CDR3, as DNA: TGTGCCAGCAGCCCCGGGACTAAGCCCTACGAGCAGTACTTC. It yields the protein CASSPGTKPYEQYF.